This T cell receptor (beta chain) was observed in a study of control samples from healthy donors and cancer patients. Using immunoSEQ multiplex PCR, the repertoire was profiled, and TCRdb retains in-frame clones only, with some absent. Here the sample spans about 44,000 clones, 87% being singletons. This clone appeared once. Germline V gene data show CDR1 as MDHEN and CDR2 as SYDVKM. After removal of 3 bases from V and 9 bases from J, the junction contained 7 bases not matched to a gene. The CDR3 has 15 amino acids. The specimen sequenced was PBMCs. The sequence came from an older woman with lung cancer. The rearrangement uses TRBV28 and TRBJ1-6; 8 nucleotides line up with TRBD1. The CDR3 region has the DNA TGTGCCAGCAGTTTTTGGGGGCAGGGGGCTTCACCCCTCCACTTT. Translated, it gives CASSFWGQGASPLHF. Filled out from reference TRBV28 and TRBJ1-6, the complete variable domain reads DVKVTQSSRYLVKRTGEKVFLECVQDMDHENMFWYRQDPGLGLRLIYFSYDVKMKEKGDIPEGYSVSREKKERFSLILESASTNQTSMYLCASSFWGQGASPLHFGNGTRLTVT.